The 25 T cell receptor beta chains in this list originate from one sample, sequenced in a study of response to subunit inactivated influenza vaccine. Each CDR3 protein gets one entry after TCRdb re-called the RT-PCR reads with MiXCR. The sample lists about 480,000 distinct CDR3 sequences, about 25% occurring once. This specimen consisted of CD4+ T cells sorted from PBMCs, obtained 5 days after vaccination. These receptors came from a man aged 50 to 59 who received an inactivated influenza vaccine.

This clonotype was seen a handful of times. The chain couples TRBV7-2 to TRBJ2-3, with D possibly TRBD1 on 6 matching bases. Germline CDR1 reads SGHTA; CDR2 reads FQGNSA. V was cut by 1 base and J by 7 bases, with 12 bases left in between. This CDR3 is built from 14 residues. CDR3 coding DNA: TGTGCCAGCAGCTTAGAGTACCAGGGGAATACGCAGTATTTT. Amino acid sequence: CASSLEYQGNTQYF.

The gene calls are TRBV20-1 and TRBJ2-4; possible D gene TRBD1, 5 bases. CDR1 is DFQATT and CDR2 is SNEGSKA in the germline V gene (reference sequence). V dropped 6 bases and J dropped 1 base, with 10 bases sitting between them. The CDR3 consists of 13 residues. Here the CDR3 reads CSAPHRAKNIQYF. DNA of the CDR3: TGCAGTGCCCCCCACAGGGCCAAAAACATTCAGTACTTC.

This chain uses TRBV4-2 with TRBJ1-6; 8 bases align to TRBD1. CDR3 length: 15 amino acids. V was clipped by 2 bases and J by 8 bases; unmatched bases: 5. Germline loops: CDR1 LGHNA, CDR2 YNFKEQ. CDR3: CASSQTDRGYSPLHF. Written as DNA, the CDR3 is TGTGCCAGCAGCCAAACCGACAGGGGTTATTCACCCCTCCACTTT.

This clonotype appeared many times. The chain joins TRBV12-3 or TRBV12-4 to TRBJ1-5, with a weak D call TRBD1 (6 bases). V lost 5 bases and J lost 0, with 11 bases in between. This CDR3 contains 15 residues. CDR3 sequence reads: CASSTTGYSNQPQHF. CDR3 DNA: TGTGCCAGCAGTACCACAGGGTATAGCAATCAGCCCCAGCATTTT.

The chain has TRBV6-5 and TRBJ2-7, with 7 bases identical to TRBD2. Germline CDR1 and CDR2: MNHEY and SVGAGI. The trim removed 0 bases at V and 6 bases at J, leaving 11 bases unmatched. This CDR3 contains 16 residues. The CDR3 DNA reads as TGTGCCAGCAGTTACTCCGGGACTAAACCTACCGGCGAGCAGTACTTC. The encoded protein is CASSYSGTKPTGEQYF.

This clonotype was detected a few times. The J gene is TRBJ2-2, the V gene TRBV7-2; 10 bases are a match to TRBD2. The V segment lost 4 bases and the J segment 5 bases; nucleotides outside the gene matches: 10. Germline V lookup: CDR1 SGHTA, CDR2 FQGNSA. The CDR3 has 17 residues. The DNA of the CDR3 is TGTGCCAGCAGCTCCCGGACTGCGACTAGCGGGACCGGGGAGCTGTTTTTT. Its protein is CASSSRTATSGTGELFF.

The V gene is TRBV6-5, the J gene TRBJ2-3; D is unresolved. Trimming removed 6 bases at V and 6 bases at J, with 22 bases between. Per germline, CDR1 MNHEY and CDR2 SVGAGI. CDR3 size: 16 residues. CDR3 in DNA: TGTGCCAGCAGCTACGTAATTGGCCCCCGCAGGGATACGCAGTATTTT. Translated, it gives CASSYVIGPRRDTQYF.

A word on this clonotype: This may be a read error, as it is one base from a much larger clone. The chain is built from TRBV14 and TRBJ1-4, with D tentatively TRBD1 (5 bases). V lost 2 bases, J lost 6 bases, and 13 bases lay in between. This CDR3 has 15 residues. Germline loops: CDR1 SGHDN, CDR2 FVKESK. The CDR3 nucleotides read TGTGCCAGCAGCCAATCGCGGGGGTCGGATGAAAAACTGTTTTTT. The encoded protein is CASSQSRGSDEKLFF.

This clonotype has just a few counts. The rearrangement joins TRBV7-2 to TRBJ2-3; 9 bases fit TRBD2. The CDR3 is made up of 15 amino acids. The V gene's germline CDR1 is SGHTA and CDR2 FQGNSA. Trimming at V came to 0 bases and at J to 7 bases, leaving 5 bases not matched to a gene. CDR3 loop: CASSLARGGSNTQYF. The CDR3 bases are TGTGCCAGCAGCTTAGCGCGGGGGGGTTCGAATACGCAGTATTTT.

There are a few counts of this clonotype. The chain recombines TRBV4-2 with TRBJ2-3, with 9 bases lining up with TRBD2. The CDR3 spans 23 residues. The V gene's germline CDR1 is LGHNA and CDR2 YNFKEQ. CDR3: CLSSQEPSGGRRGPSGSTDTQYF. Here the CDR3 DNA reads TGTCTCAGCAGCCAAGAGCCCAGCGGGGGGCGCCGAGGGCCCTCGGGATCCACAGATACGCAGTATTTT.

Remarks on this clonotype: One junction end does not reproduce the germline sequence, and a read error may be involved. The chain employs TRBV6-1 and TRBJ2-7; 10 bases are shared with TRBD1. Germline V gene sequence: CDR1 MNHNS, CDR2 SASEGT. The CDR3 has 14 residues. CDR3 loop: CASGGDRGSYERYF. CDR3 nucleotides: TGTGCCAGCGGTGGGGACAGGGGTTCCTACGAGCGGTACTTC.

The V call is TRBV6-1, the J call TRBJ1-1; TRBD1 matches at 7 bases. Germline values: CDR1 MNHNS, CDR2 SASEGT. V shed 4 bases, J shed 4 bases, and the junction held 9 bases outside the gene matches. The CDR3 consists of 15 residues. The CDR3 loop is CASSVKRQGGTEAFF. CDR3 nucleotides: TGTGCCAGCAGTGTAAAGAGACAGGGCGGCACTGAAGCTTTCTTT.

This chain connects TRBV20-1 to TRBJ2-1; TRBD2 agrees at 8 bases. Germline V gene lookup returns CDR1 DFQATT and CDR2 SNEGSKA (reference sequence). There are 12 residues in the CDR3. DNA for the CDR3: TGCAGCGGGAGGGGGTCTATGAATGAGCAGTTCTTC. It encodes CSGRGSMNEQFF.

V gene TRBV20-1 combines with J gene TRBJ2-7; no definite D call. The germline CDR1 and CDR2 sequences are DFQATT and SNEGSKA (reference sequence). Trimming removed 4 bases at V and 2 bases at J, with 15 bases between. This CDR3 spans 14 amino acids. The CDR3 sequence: CSAIWGAGTYEQYF. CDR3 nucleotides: TGCAGTGCTATATGGGGTGCTGGTACCTACGAGCAGTACTTC.

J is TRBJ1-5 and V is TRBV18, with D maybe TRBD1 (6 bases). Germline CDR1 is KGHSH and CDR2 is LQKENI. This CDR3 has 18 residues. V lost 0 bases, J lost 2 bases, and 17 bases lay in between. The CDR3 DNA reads TGTGCCAGCTCACCACCGGGCAGGGGAATGTCGGGCAATCAGCCCCAGCATTTT. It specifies CASSPPGRGMSGNQPQHF.

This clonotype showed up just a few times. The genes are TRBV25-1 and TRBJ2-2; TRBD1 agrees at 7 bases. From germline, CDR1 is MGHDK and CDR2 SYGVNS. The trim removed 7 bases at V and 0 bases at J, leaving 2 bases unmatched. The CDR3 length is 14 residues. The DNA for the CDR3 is TGTGCCAGCAAGGGACAGACGAACACCGGGGAGCTGTTTTTT. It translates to CASKGQTNTGELFF.

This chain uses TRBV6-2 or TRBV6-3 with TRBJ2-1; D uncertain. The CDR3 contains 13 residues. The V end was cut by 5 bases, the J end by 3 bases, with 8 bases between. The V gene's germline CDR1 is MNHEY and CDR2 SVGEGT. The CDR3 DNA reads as TGTGCCAGCAGTCCCCACGACTACAATGAGCAGTTCTTC. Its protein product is CASSPHDYNEQFF.

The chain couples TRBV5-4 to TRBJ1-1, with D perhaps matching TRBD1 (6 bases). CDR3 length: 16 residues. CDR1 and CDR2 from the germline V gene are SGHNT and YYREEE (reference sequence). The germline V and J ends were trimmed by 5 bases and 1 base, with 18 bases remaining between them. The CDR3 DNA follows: TGTGCCAGCAGATATTTACAGGGCCCTGGGAACACTGAAGCTTTCTTT. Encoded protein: CASRYLQGPGNTEAFF.

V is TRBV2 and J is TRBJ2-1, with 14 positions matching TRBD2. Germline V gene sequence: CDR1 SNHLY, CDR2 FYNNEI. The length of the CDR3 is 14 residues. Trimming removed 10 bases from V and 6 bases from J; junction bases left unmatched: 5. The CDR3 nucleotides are TGTGCCAACCGACTAGCGGGGGGGCGCAATGAGCAGTTCTTC. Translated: CANRLAGGRNEQFF.

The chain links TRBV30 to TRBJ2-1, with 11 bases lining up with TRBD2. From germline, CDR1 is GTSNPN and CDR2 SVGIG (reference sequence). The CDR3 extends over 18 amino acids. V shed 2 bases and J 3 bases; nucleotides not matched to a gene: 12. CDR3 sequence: CAWSPPRRLAGHYNEQFF. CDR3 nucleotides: TGTGCCTGGAGTCCGCCCCGACGACTAGCGGGGCACTACAATGAGCAGTTCTTC.

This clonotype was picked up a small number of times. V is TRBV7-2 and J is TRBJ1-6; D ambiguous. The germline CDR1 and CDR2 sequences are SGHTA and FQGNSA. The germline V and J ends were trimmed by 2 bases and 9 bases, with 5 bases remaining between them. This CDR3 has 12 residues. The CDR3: CASSLRISPLHF. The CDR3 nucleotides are TGTGCCAGCAGCTTACGTATTTCACCCCTCCACTTT.

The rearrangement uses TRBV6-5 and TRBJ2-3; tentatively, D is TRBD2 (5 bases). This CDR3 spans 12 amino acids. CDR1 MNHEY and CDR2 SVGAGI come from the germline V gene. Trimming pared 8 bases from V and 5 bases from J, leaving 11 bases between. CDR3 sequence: CASGKAGDTQYF. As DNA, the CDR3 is TGTGCCAGCGGTAAGGCGGGAGATACGCAGTATTTT.

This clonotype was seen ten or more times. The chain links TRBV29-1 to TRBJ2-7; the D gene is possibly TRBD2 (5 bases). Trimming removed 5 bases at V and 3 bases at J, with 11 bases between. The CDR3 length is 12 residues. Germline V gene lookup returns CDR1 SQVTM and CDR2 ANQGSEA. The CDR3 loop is CSVLGSDYEQYF. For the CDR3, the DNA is TGCAGCGTTTTAGGGAGTGACTACGAGCAGTACTTC.

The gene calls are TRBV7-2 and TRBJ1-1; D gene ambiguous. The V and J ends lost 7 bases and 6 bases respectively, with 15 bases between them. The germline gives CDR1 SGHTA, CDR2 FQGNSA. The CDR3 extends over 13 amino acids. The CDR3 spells CASIRPGNAEAFF. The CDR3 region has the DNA TGTGCCAGCATCCGCCCGGGGAATGCTGAAGCTTTCTTT.

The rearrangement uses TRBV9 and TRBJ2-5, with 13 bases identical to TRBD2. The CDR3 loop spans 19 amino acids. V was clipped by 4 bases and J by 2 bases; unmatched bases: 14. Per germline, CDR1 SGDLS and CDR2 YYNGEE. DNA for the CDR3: TGTGCCAGCAGCCCACGAGGGACTAGCGGGATTCTGTCACAAGAGACCCAGTACTTC. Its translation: CASSPRGTSGILSQETQYF.